The clone carrying this T cell receptor (beta chain) was found a few times. Its specificity is not known. Cultured CD4+ T cell DNA was sequenced using the Oncomine TCR Beta short-read assay. Genomic DNA extraction was carried out from cultured CD4+ T cells. TCRdb redid the calling of the PCR reads with MiXCR, one entry per CDR3 protein. The sample lists about 5,000 distinct CDR3 sequences, less than 60% occurring once. The treatment was: roughly 10-day PBMC culture with coronavirus spike peptide pools or control peptides (ViraFEST assay). PCR positivity was dated March to December 2020, before US Alpha, Beta and Delta variants. This sample was taken from a study of vaccination and CD4 T cells after COVID-19. Study information: Convalescent patients gave post-COVID blood a median approximately 94 days post-diagnosis, range 35 to 161.

CDR1 SGHNT and CDR2 YENEEA come from the germline V gene. V dropped 8 bases and J dropped 2 bases, with 18 bases sitting between them. The CDR3 loop spans 16 amino acids. The chain employs TRBV11-3 and TRBJ2-2; tentative D call: TRBD1 (5 bases). The receptor comes from a human donor who had recovered from COVID-19. The sequencing input was CD4+ T cells from blood, cultured in vitro. In DNA, the CDR3 is TGTGCCAGCCGAAGGGGTGGCCTATTAAACACCGGGGAGCTGTTTTTT. This sequence encodes CASRRGGLLNTGELFF. The whole variable domain, filled in from reference TRBV11-3 and TRBJ2-2, reads EAGVVQSPRYKIIEKKQPVAFWCNPISGHNTLYWYLQNLGQGPELLIRYENEEAVDDSQLPKDRFSAERLKGVDSTLKIQPAELGDSAVYLCASRRGGLLNTGELFFGEGSRLTVL.